The clone carrying this T cell receptor (beta chain) has just a few counts. Using a J-beta primer mix together with a sample-barcoded 5' primer, a second PCR was run for roughly 6 to 11 cycles. TCRdb recomputed calls from the 5' RACE reads with MiXCR, one row per CDR3 protein. The table includes some 760,000 distinct CDR3 sequences, roughly 25% detected once. This entry comes from a study of blood T cells in healthy people across ages. Trimming stripped 4 bases from V and 0 bases from J, with 8 bases between. This CDR3 region has 14 residues. The germline gives CDR1 LNHDA, CDR2 SQIVND (reference sequence). The same sample was also used in a study of T cells of mothers and their children. That work contributes: The second PCR's M1S primer added sample barcodes and 2-4 random nucleotides. The output of TCR recombination is shaped by thymic selection similarly in related and unrelated pairs.

Sequencing input: blood. This sequence was found in a boy aged 5-17 years in good health. This chain joins TRBV19 and TRBJ2-3, with D unclear. CDR3 residues: CASSKWGSTDTQYF. CDR3 coding DNA: TGTGCCAGTAGTAAGTGGGGAAGCACAGATACGCAGTATTTT. The full variable domain, in which reference TRBV19 and TRBJ2-3 provide the parts outside the CDR3, is DGGITQSPKYLFRKEGQNVTLSCEQNLNHDAMYWYRQDPGQGLRLIYYSQIVNDFQKGDIAEGYSVSREKKESFPLTVTSAQKNPTAFYLCASSKWGSTDTQYFGPGTRLTVL.